This TCR beta chain emerged from a study of shared clonotypes between healthy human individuals (dated by TCRdb to 2019 to 2021). Broadly, across the study: The cohort included three men and a couple of women between 18 and 49 years of age. For each donor, three plates each were used for CD4 naive and CD4 memory, two plates were used for CD8 naive, and one plate was used for CD8 memory. To estimate repertoire size and how much clonotype sharing occurs between individuals, the study deeply sequenced the blood TCR repertoires of roughly 5 healthy adults. To increase sequencing depth and limit assay-specific biases, TCR repertoire library preparation and sequencing were carried out by different laboratories using diverse techniques. Between about 0.94 and 8.9 billion PBMCs per donor were obtained by leukapheresis.

For the CD8 naive samples, CD45RO-negative cells were positively selected for CCR7, yielding a CD45RA+CCR7+ population from which TemRA cells were excluded. The donors were healthy, HIV-negative adults with no recently reported acute infections or vaccinations. Every donor was a Caucasian adult living in Nashville, Tennessee, USA. After blood collection by leukapheresis, PBMCs were isolated using Ficoll-Histopaque density gradient centrifugation and then cryopreserved in the vapor phase of liquid nitrogen. Analytical flow cytometry was used to check the purity and quantity of each magnetically sorted T cell population. Genomic DNA was isolated from every sorted fraction and measured by UV absorbance on a Nanodrop 2000c. On this clone itself: No antigen is known for it. Nothing much larger sits one base from this clone, and base qualities are not available.

TCR CDR3 regions were amplified from genomic DNA by multiplex PCR using the deep immunoSEQ assay. For each cell subset, the extracted genomic DNA was distributed evenly across all wells of several immunoSEQ 96-well plates, and each plate served as one replicate. For sorted subsets, each replicate PCR was loaded with around 200 ng genomic DNA, equivalent to 25,000 to 35,000 T cell genomes. Purified libraries were measured with a Qubit 3.0 fluorometer, size-checked on a Bioanalyzer 2100, and measured again with the KAPA Library Quantification kit. Every immunoSEQ 96-well plate was sequenced on a separate single-read 150-cycle Illumina NextSeq 550 flow cell. Per the authors' processing: Because the immunoSEQ output held only junctional sequences and lacked quality scores, the filtering could not match the filtering applied to full-length reads. To assign V/J genes and CDR3, sequences were annotated using PyIR, a Python wrapper for IgBLAST v1.9, with IMGT germline references. Reads were filtered out if the reads had weak V/J assignments (E-value above 1e-6), no CDR3, stop codons, out-of-frame junctions, or ambiguous translated residues. V3J clonotypes were defined as sequences sharing the same inferred V gene, J gene, and CDR3 amino acid sequence. Percentage overlap between repertoires was computed as shared unique clonotypes divided by the size of the smaller repertoire. Richness of each repertoire was evaluated using RTK rarefaction, the Chao1 estimator, and Recon v2.1 estimates of unobserved clonotypes. Generation probabilities for all TCRbeta clonotypes obtained by the gDNA method from a handful of donors were computed using OLGA. TCRdb retrieved this table from immuneACCESS and kept in-frame rearrangements only. Not all clones are present; in checked studies, unresolved V genes account for under half, and no reason is known for the remainder. Clonal size and the V and J genes are those of that table, whereas D and trimming came from the DNA. This sample is represented by about 580,000 clones; 98% of them were singletons. The ten largest clonotypes hold 0.3% of the sample.

The junction shows trimming of 2 bases on V and 0 bases on J, plus 6 bases between the germline ends. Including cysteine and phenylalanine, the CDR3 has 15 amino acids. The kept DNA is CDR3 alone, 45 bases in frame from the first base. Based on the germline V gene, the CDR1 and CDR2 sequences are SGHRS and YFSETQ. Points the paper makes about the study in general: Pairwise subsampling led to the expectation that sequencing depth would affect the degree of clonotype sharing among donors. Higher generation probabilities were observed for clonotypes shared by all four sorted-subset donors than for non-shared clonotypes. Sampling was restricted to blood, and TCR repertoires in tissue are likely to differ from TCR repertoires in blood. About 5% of naive CD4, 3% to 3.5% of naive CD8, 2.3% of memory CD4, and around 0.4% of memory CD8 clonotypes were shared across several donors. Estimated clonotype richness was generally larger for naive than for memory subsets. The small number of donors limited the genetic and exposure-history diversity represented. Incomplete sequencing was indicated by rarefaction of sorted-subset datasets, despite the large sequencing depth.

Input material: naive CD8+ T cells sorted from blood. What the cell subset or site label conveys for this sample: CD45RA+CCR7+. The chain is made from TRBV5-1 and TRBJ2-6, with the D gene not confidently named. The TCR was taken from a man younger than 45 in good health. The DNA sequence is TGCGCCAGCAGCTTTGGGCCCTCTGGGGCCAACGTCCTGACTTTC. Its protein reads: CASSFGPSGANVLTF.